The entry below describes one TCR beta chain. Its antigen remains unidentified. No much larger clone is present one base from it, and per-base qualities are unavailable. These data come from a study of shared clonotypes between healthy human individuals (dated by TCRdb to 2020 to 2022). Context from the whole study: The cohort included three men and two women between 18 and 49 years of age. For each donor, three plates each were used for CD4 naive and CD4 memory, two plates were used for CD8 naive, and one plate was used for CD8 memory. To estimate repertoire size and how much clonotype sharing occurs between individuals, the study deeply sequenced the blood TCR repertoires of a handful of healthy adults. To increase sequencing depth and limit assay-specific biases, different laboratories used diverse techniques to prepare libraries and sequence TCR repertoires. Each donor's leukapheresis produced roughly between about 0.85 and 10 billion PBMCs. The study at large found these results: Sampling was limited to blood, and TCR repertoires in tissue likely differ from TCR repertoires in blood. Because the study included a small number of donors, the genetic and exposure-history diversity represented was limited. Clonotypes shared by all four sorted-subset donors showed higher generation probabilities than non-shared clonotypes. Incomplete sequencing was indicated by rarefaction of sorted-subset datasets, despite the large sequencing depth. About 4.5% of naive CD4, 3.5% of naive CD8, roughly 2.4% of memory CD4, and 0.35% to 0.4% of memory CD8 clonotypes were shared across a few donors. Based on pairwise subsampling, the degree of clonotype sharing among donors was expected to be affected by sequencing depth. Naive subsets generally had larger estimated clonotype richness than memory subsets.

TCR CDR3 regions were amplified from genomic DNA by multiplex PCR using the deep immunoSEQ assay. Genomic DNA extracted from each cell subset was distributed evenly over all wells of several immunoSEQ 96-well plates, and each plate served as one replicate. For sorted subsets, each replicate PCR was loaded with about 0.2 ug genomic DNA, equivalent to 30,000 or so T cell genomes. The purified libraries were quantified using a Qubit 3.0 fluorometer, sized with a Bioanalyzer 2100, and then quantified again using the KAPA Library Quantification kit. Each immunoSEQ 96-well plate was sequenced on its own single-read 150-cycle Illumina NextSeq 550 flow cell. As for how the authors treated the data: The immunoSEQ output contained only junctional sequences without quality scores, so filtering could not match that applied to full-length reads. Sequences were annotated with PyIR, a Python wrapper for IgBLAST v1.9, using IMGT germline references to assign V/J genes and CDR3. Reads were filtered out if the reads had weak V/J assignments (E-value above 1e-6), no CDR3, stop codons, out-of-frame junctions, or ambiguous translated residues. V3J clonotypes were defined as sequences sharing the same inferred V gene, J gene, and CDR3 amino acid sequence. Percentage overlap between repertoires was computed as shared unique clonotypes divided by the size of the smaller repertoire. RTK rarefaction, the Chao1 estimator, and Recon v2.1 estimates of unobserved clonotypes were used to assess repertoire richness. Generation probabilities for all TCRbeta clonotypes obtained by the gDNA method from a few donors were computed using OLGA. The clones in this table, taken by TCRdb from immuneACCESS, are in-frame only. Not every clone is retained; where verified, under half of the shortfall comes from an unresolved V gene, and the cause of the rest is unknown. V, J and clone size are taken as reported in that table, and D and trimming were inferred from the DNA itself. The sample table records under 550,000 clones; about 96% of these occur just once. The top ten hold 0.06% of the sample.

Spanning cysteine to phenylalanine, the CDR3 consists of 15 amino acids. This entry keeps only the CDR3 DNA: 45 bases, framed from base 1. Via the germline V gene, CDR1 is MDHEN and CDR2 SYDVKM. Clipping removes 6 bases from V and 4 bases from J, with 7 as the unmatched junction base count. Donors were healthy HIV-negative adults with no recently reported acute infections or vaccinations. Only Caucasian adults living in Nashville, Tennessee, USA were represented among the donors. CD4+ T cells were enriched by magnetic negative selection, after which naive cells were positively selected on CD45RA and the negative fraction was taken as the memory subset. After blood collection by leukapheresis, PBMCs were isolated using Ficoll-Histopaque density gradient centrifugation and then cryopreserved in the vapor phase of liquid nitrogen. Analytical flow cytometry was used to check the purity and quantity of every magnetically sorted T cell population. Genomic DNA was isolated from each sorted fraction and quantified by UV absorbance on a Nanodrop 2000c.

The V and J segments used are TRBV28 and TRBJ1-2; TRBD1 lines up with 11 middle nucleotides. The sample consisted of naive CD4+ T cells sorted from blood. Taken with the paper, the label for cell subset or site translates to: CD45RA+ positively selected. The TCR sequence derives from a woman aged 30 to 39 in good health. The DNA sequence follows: TGTGCCAGCAGGCCGGGACAGGGGGTCGTCTATGGCTACACCTTC. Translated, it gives CASRPGQGVVYGYTF.